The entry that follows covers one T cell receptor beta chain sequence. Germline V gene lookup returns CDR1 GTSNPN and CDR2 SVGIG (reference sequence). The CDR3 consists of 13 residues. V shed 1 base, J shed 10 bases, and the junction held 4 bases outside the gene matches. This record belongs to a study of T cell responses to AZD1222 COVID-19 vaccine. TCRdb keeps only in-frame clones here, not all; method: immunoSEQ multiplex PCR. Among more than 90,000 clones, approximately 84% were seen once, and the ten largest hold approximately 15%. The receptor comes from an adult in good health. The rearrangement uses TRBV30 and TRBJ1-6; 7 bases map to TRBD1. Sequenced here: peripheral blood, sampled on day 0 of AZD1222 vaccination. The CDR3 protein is CAWSARGGSPLHF. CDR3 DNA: TGTGCCTGGAGTGCGAGAGGGGGCTCACCCCTCCACTTT.